This T cell receptor beta chain appears in the sequencing data of a study of T cell responses to AZD1222 COVID-19 vaccine. The CDR3 spans 15 residues. The V end lost 3 bases, the J end lost 0 bases, and 9 bases lay between the germline ends. CDR1 is LGHDT, CDR2 YNNKEL, per germline (reference sequence). General study points: Distributed over spike, vaccine-associated CD4 TCRs predominated at 160-218 and 743-854.

The table lists this clone with a count of one. Its specificity is unknown. The repertoire was sequenced with immunoSEQ multiplex PCR; TCRdb's copy has only in-frame clones and lacks some. The sample lists fewer than 75,000 clones, roughly 87% occurring once. The chain has TRBV3-1 (or the pseudogene TRBV3-2) and TRBJ1-3; D is unclear. This receptor was identified in an adult in good health. The starting material was peripheral blood, obtained on day 0 of AZD1222 vaccination. CDR3 coding DNA: TGTGCCAGCAGCCAGAGCAGGCTCTCTGGAAACACCATATATTTT. Its protein product is CASSQSRLSGNTIYF.